Reported below is one T cell receptor beta chain. There is no known antigen for this receptor. The record has no base qualities; no much larger clone is one base away. Other DNA variants within this sample encode the same CDR3. These data belong to a study of blood T cell repertoires in COVID-19 (dated by TCRdb to 2020 to 2021). For the study in its entirety: Collaborator samples came from the United States, Italy and Spain and covered acute and convalescent phases of COVID-19. The material from the prospective study consisted of cDNA or gDNA derived from T cells, B-cell-depleted T cells, or PBMCs. The dataset comprised deeply sampled blood TCRbeta repertoires from subjects exposed to, actively infected with, or recovered from COVID-19. The repertoires were released in a freely available public database intended as a resource for research on the immune response to SARS-CoV-2. The samples were drawn from two sources: the first 160 participants of the ongoing ImmuneRACE study, and fewer than 1,500 subjects contributed by 6 global collaborators. Sample metadata almost always included a de-identified subject ID, COVID-19 status, age in years and sex. Where HLA class I and class II types were available, the types were taken from metadata supplied by the sample provider, not from assay-based typing.

Summary of the overall study and its limitations: The quantity of clinical and demographic metadata differed by source and by participant and was supplied without curation.

The immunoSEQ Assay, a bias-controlled multiplex PCR, was used to amplify TCRbeta CDR3 regions from genomic DNA. Turning to the authors' computational methods: Nucleated cell counts per sample were estimated from amplification of reference gene primers within the assay. To quantify the absolute abundance of each unique TCRbeta CDR3 rearrangement, sequence reads were collapsed and filtered. For each sample, productive Simpson clonality was calculated by taking the square root of Simpson's diversity index across productive rearrangements. TCRdb provides this immuneACCESS table in a form limited to in-frame rearrangements. Some clones are lacking; in checked studies, under half of them reflect an unresolved V gene, and why the rest are absent is not known. Clonal size and the V and J genes are those of that table, whereas D and trimming came from the DNA. The sample table holds 310,000 or so clones, of which 83% were seen once. The ten largest clones capture 0.95% to 1.5% of the sample.

The germline V gene (reference sequence) provides CDR1 SEHNR and CDR2 FQNEAQ. The V end loses 3 bases and the J end loses 8 bases, and a stretch of 14 bases separates them. The CDR3 spans 14 residues, from the cysteine through the phenylalanine. Solely the CDR3 DNA is kept, with 42 bases framed from the first base. The collaborating institutions used their own protocols to collect whole blood in K2EDTA tubes. For TCRbeta analysis, collaborators shipped samples as frozen whole blood, isolated PBMCs, or DNA extracted from either of those sample types. This TCR came from a woman in her forties or fifties with acute or convalescent COVID-19. Sequencing was performed on peripheral blood. The chain is encoded by TRBV7-9 joined to TRBJ2-1; the best D guess is TRBD2, with 5 bases matching. Read as DNA, the sequence is TGTGCCAGCAGCTTGCTGGCGGGTGGGGATGAGCAGTTCTTC. This is translated as CASSLLAGGDEQFF.